These T cell receptor beta chains were read from a single sample in a study of human T cells and chemical hapten exposure. TCRdb re-called the RACE reads with MiXCR, one entry per CDR3 protein. The data contain about 170,000 distinct CDR3 sequences, roughly a quarter of them seen just once; the ten biggest clones take up 2.1%. The input for sequencing was whole blood, taken in connection with sensitization to the hapten diphenylcyclopropenone (DPC). These receptors originate from a woman in her late teens or twenties with alopecia areata. Some clones in this sample may be carry-over from other donors' samples. The CDR3 runs from the conserved cysteine through the conserved F or W. D genes are given only for firm matches. For some rows the clone size is stated as once, few or many, or as a class when expanded; others skip it.

clone_size j_call d_call v_call cdr3_aa cdr3_nt
NA TRBJ2-5 NA TRBV6-2/TRBV6-3 CASSYSKKETQYF TGTGCCAGCAGTTACTCAAAGAAAGAGACCCAGTACTTC
NA TRBJ2-1 NA TRBV7-2 CASSIDGINEQFF TGTGCCAGCAGCATAGACGGGATCAATGAGCAGTTCTTC
few TRBJ2-5 NA TRBV4-2 CASSPGGAGGQETQYF TGTGCCAGCAGCCCTGGCGGGGCCGGAGGGCAAGAGACCCAGTACTTC
many TRBJ2-2 NA TRBV29-1 CSVVWGNTGELFF TGCAGCGTTGTGTGGGGAAACACCGGGGAGCTGTTTTTT
NA TRBJ2-1 NA TRBV9 CASSVEDSIYNEQFF TGTGCCAGCAGCGTAGAGGACAGTATCTACAATGAGCAGTTCTTC
few TRBJ1-5 NA TRBV9 CASSVGAEGSPQHF TGTGCCAGCAGCGTAGGGGCGGAGGGGTCGCCCCAGCATTTT
few TRBJ2-1 NA TRBV30 CAWKLGGNEQFF TGTGCCTGGAAATTAGGCGGGAATGAGCAGTTCTTC
NA TRBJ1-2 NA TRBV5-1 CASSPEIMDGYTF TGCGCCAGCAGCCCGGAGATAATGGATGGCTACACCTTC
NA TRBJ2-2 TRBD1 TRBV5-1 CASRGGQGNTGELFF TGCGCCAGCAGGGGCGGACAGGGGAACACCGGGGAGCTGTTTTTT
NA TRBJ1-5 NA TRBV19 CASSPERGPRPQHF TGTGCCAGTAGTCCCGAGCGGGGCCCGCGGCCCCAGCATTTT
NA TRBJ1-1 NA TRBV5-1 CASRKVVDTEAFF TGCGCCAGCAGAAAGGTCGTTGACACTGAAGCTTTCTTT
NA TRBJ2-7 NA TRBV25-1 CASSELQGSYEQYF TGTGCCAGCAGTGAGTTACAGGGCTCCTACGAGCAGTACTTC
NA TRBJ2-1 NA TRBV2 CASRRQIDEQFF TGTGCCAGCAGGCGACAAATCGATGAGCAGTTCTTC
few TRBJ2-5 NA TRBV4-2 CASSQRGSQETQYF TGTGCCAGCAGCCAAAGGGGGTCCCAAGAGACCCAGTACTTC
few TRBJ1-2 TRBD1 TRBV12-3/TRBV12-4 CASSPRDRGSGGYTF TGTGCCAGCAGCCCAAGGGACAGGGGATCGGGTGGCTACACCTTC